Listed here are 18 T cell receptor beta chains from one sample, sequenced in a study of CD8+ T cells in alopecia areata. Investigators isolated RNA and reverse transcribed it into cDNA to act as the sequencing template. Clones were read by immunoSEQ multiplex PCR, and TCRdb kept only the in-frame ones, dropping some. The sample has about 200,000 clones; around 64% are singletons. The treatment is: oral pan-JAK inhibitor, 5-10 mg twice daily. Sequencing used CD4+ T cells sorted from blood, obtained around week 49, from a patient treated with tofacitinib. These receptors all stem from a human donor with alopecia areata.

V gene TRBV4-3 combines with J gene TRBJ2-6; TRBD1 is a possible D gene (6 bases). Trimming took 0 bases from V and 3 from J, leaving 15 bases between them. The V gene's germline CDR1 is LGHNA and CDR2 YSLEER. This CDR3 is 18 amino acids long. In DNA, the CDR3 is TGCGCCAGCAGCCAAGAAAGCCCACAGGGCGGTGGGGCCAACGTCCTGACTTTC. Translation: CASSQESPQGGGANVLTF.

The V call is TRBV29-1, the J call TRBJ1-2; 7 bases fit TRBD1. The trim removed 7 bases at V and 13 bases at J, leaving 3 bases unmatched. The CDR3 is 8 amino acids. CDR1 is SQVTM and CDR2 is ANQGSEA in the germline V gene. Written as DNA, the CDR3 is TGCAGCGCGACAGGGAGCACCTTC. As protein: CSATGSTF.

The V call is TRBV7-2, the J call TRBJ2-7, with 9 bases matching TRBD2. Per the germline V gene, CDR1 is SGHTA and CDR2 is FQGNSA. The CDR3 covers 16 residues. Germline trimming cut 5 bases from V and 9 bases from J; bases unmatched to any gene: 17. The CDR3 protein is CASSPRSAGLASRQYF. The CDR3 nucleotides read TGTGCCAGCAGCCCCCGGTCAGCCGGACTAGCGTCTCGGCAGTACTTC.

The chain is built from TRBV5-6 and TRBJ2-5, with D perhaps TRBD2 (6 bases). The CDR3 has 16 residues. Germline loops: CDR1 SGHDT, CDR2 YYEEEE. V was cut by 0 bases and J by 2 bases, with 14 bases left in between. CDR3 coding DNA: TGTGCCAGCAGCTTGGGGGGTAGCGGCGGGCAAGAGACCCAGTACTTC. Amino acid sequence: CASSLGGSGGQETQYF.

The V and J genes are TRBV30 and TRBJ1-1, with D hard to call. CDR1 GTSNPN and CDR2 SVGIG come from the germline V gene (reference sequence). V shed 5 bases and J shed 1 base, with 2 bases lying between them. The CDR3 extends over 10 amino acids. This CDR3 reads CAWGNTEAFF. The CDR3 nucleotides read TGTGCCTGGGGGAACACTGAAGCTTTCTTT.

This sequence joins TRBV29-1 and TRBJ1-2; D is undetermined. The CDR3 totals 14 residues. Germline CDR1 is SQVTM and CDR2 is ANQGSEA. Trimming removed 1 base from V and 4 bases from J, with 13 bases in between. Here the CDR3 DNA reads TGCAGCGTTGAAGTAGCGGGCACGTCCTATGGCTACACCTTC. Residues: CSVEVAGTSYGYTF.

The chain combines TRBV4-3 with TRBJ1-5, with unresolved D. The CDR3 spans 15 residues. V lost 3 bases and J 0 bases, leaving 9 bases between the germline ends. Per germline, CDR1 LGHNA and CDR2 YSLEER. The DNA for the CDR3 is TGCGCCAGCAGCCAGAGCAGGAGTAGCAATCAGCCCCAGCATTTT. It codes for CASSQSRSSNQPQHF.

The sample holds a few counts of this clone. The chain uses TRBV2 and TRBJ2-5, with D possibly matching TRBD2 (5 bases). V dropped 6 bases and J dropped 5 bases, with 13 bases sitting between them. Germline values: CDR1 SNHLY, CDR2 FYNNEI. The CDR3 is made up of 13 amino acids. CDR3 sequence: CASRGTSVETQYF. CDR3 nucleotides: TGTGCCAGCAGGGGTACTAGTGTGGAGACCCAGTACTTC.

This chain connects TRBV5-1 to TRBJ2-3, with no clear D. The V end lost 6 bases, the J end lost 6 bases, and 11 bases lay between the germline ends. The CDR3 loop spans 12 amino acids. Germline assignment: CDR1 SGHRS and CDR2 YFSETQ. CDR3 sequence reads: CASNSEWDTQYF. The CDR3 bases are TGCGCCAGCAACTCAGAATGGGATACGCAGTATTTT.

The chain couples TRBV19 to TRBJ1-4; TRBD1 agrees at 7 bases. The V and J ends lost 4 bases and 5 bases, in that order; junction bases with no gene match: 7. The CDR3 covers 15 residues. CDR1 is LNHDA and CDR2 is SQIVND in the germline V gene (reference sequence). In DNA, the CDR3 is TGTGCCAGTAGTAAAAGGACAGGTCAGAATGAAAAACTGTTTTTT. Its translation is CASSKRTGQNEKLFF.

This chain joins TRBV29-1 and TRBJ2-2; 9 nucleotides match TRBD2. Germline V gives CDR1 SQVTM, CDR2 ANQGSEA. This CDR3 region has 14 residues. V shed 5 bases, J shed 2 bases, and the junction held 3 bases outside the gene matches. The CDR3 region is CSVLAGVNTGELFF. CDR3 nucleotides: TGCAGCGTTTTAGCGGGGGTCAACACCGGGGAGCTGTTTTTT.

The J gene is TRBJ1-1, the V gene TRBV30; a possible D gene is TRBD1 (6 bases). The CDR3 has 13 residues. In germline, CDR1 is GTSNPN, CDR2 SVGIG (reference sequence). The V gene lost 5 bases and the J gene lost 3 bases, with 13 bases spanning the gap. CDR3 loop: CAWSGVRDTEAFF. The CDR3 bases are TGTGCCTGGTCAGGGGTTAGGGACACTGAAGCTTTCTTT.

The gene calls are TRBV9 and TRBJ2-7, with TRBD1 matching 7 bases. The CDR3 runs 16 residues. The trim removed 0 bases at V and 6 bases at J, leaving 12 bases unmatched. Germline V gene lookup returns CDR1 SGDLS and CDR2 YYNGEE. This CDR3 is CASSVGTGGVRSEQYF. The CDR3 nucleotides are TGTGCCAGCAGCGTAGGGACAGGTGGAGTAAGGTCCGAGCAGTACTTC.

This clone has only a few counts. V gene TRBV29-1 combines with J gene TRBJ2-7; a weak D match, TRBD2 (6 bases). V was cut by 4 bases and J by 5 bases, with 15 bases left in between. Looked up from germline, CDR1 is SQVTM and CDR2 is ANQGSEA. The CDR3 runs to 13 residues. CDR3 region: CSVALGLRDEQYF. DNA of the CDR3: TGCAGCGTTGCCCTTGGACTACGGGACGAGCAGTACTTC.

The V and J genes are TRBV10-2 and TRBJ2-5; D is unresolved. Germline CDR1 is WSHSY and CDR2 is SAAADI. There are 13 residues in the CDR3. Trimming shortened V by 10 bases and J by 0 bases, and 12 bases separated the two germline ends. The CDR3, as DNA: TGCGCCACCACCTCGCCTGACCAAGAGACCCAGTACTTC. This translates into CATTSPDQETQYF.

The chain links TRBV10-3 to TRBJ2-3; D tentatively fits TRBD1 or TRBD2 (5 bases each). The germline V gene has CDR1 ENHRY and CDR2 SYGVKD. The CDR3 totals 14 residues. Deletions cut 6 bases from V and 5 bases from J, with 15 bases between. The CDR3 coding sequence is TGTGCCATCAGAGGGGCTAGCACGGGAGATACGCAGTATTTT. This encodes CAIRGASTGDTQYF.

The chain joins TRBV25-1 to TRBJ2-5; no definite D call. Trimming took 2 bases from V and 5 from J, leaving 12 bases between them. Germline CDR1 MGHDK, CDR2 SYGVNS. The CDR3 is made up of 14 amino acids. The CDR3 protein is CASSERVEWETQYF. The CDR3 coding sequence is TGTGCCAGCAGTGAAAGGGTGGAATGGGAGACCCAGTACTTC.

The chain employs TRBV30 and TRBJ2-1; 7 bases fit TRBD2. There are 14 residues in the CDR3. V was pared by 1 base and J by 6 bases, with 6 bases of the junction left unmatched. Germline CDR1 reads GTSNPN; CDR2 reads SVGIG (reference sequence). The CDR3 protein is CAWSERGLGNEQFF. The CDR3 nucleotides are TGTGCCTGGAGTGAGCGGGGATTAGGCAATGAGCAGTTCTTC.